The sequence of this T cell receptor beta chain was determined in a study of blood T cell repertoires in COVID-19. About the study: In each case, the material was cDNA or gDNA derived from T cells, B-cell-depleted T cells, or PBMCs.

Study processing details: How many nucleated cells were present was estimated from reference gene primer amplification. The protocol was immunoSEQ multiplex PCR, while the TCRdb copy is restricted to in-frame clones and leaves out a portion. V and J calls and clone size follow that table, whereas D and trimming were derived from the DNA. The sample contains 120,000 to 150,000 clones, around three quarters of which appear only once. The sample was peripheral blood. This TCR came from a man older than 75 with acute or convalescent COVID-19.

The CDR3 here is CASSLSGEDGYTF. The CDR3 bases are TGCGCCAGCAGCTTGAGCGGGGAGGACGGCTACACCTTC. The chain has TRBV5-1 and TRBJ1-2; D unresolved. The germline V gene encodes CDR1 SGHRS and CDR2 YFSETQ. V lost 1 base, J lost 8 bases, and 12 bases lay in between. The CDR3 runs 13 residues.